These T cell receptor beta chains were read from a single sample in a study of blood T cell repertoires in COVID-19. Method: immunoSEQ multiplex PCR; TCRdb's copy keeps in-frame clones and lacks some. Of hundreds of thousands of clones in the sample, more than 75% were seen once. The sequenced sample was peripheral blood. These receptors were taken from a man aged 70-80 years with acute or convalescent COVID-19. CDR3s include the opening cysteine and the closing phenylalanine or tryptophan. D genes are given only for firm matches. Not every row has a clone size; where given, it reads once, few, many or a size class.

d_gene	v_gene	abundance	j_gene	CDR3aa	CDR3nt
-	TRBV24-1	few	TRBJ1-1	CATSEPTQGTAKAFF	TGTGCCACCAGCGAACCGACTCAGGGGACGGCCAAAGCTTTCTTT
-	TRBV10-3	-	TRBJ2-7	CAISLELRESYEQYF	TGTGCCATCAGCCTTGAACTCAGGGAAAGCTACGAGCAGTACTTC
-	TRBV5-1	-	TRBJ2-6	CASSSTGNSGANVLTF	TGCGCCAGCAGCAGTACAGGGAACTCTGGGGCCAACGTCCTGACTTTC
-	TRBV2	-	TRBJ1-5	CASRGDFGLNQPQHF	TGTGCCAGCAGGGGGGACTTTGGCCTCAATCAGCCCCAGCATTTT
-	TRBV15	once	TRBJ2-3	CATSRGVSGTDTQYF	TGTGCCACCAGCAGAGGCGTCTCCGGCACAGATACGCAGTATTTT
TRBD2	TRBV7-7	-	TRBJ2-7	CASSSVAGAIEEQYF	TGTGCCAGCAGCTCGGTAGCGGGAGCGATAGAGGAGCAGTACTTC
TRBD2	TRBV5-5	-	TRBJ2-7	CASSLVAGLSSYEQYF	TGTGCCAGCAGCTTGGTAGCGGGGTTGAGCTCCTACGAGCAGTACTTC
TRBD1	TRBV7-2	-	TRBJ2-7	CASTPGQGYYEQYF	TGTGCCAGCACCCCGGGACAGGGATATTACGAGCAGTACTTC
-	TRBV5-4	-	TRBJ2-1	CASRPNGGRGGTYNEQFF	TGTGCCAGCAGGCCGAACGGTGGTAGGGGAGGCACCTACAATGAGCAGTTCTTC
-	TRBV5-4	-	TRBJ2-5	CASSLVAAQETQYF	TGTGCCAGCAGCTTGGTAGCGGCCCAAGAGACCCAGTACTTC
-	TRBV28	-	TRBJ1-2	CASTKGRSYGYTF	TGTGCCAGCACCAAGGGGCGGTCCTATGGCTACACCTTC
-	TRBV7-2	-	TRBJ2-3	CASSLGTGSDTQYF	TGTGCCAGCAGCTTAGGAACAGGCTCGGATACGCAGTATTTT
-	TRBV27	-	TRBJ1-2	CASSLRSGIGGYTF	TGTGCCAGCAGCTTACGGTCCGGGATTGGTGGCTACACCTTC
-	TRBV15	once	TRBJ1-5	CATSSGLGQPQHF	TGTGCCACCAGCTCAGGGCTTGGCCAGCCCCAGCATTTT
TRBD1	TRBV10-3	once	TRBJ1-6	CAISTNGQGNHSPLHF	TGTGCCATCAGCACAAATGGACAGGGTAATCATTCACCCCTCCACTTT
TRBD2	TRBV4-1	-	TRBJ2-3	CASSQREAGGPDTQYF	TGCGCCAGCAGCCAAAGAGAAGCGGGGGGGCCAGATACGCAGTATTTT
-	TRBV2	few	TRBJ2-7	CASSEQASYEQYF	TGTGCCAGCAGTGAACAGGCATCCTACGAGCAGTACTTC
-	TRBV19	once	TRBJ1-4	CASSIRGFNEKLFF	TGTGCCAGTAGTATCCGGGGTTTTAATGAAAAACTGTTTTTT
-	TRBV5-4	-	TRBJ2-7	CASSPGWDEQYF	TGTGCCAGCAGCCCGGGGTGGGACGAGCAGTACTTC
-	TRBV2	-	TRBJ1-4	CASGRPNEKLFF	TGTGCCAGCGGCAGGCCTAATGAAAAACTGTTTTTT
TRBD2	TRBV10-3	-	TRBJ2-3	CAISGGRASDTQYF	TGTGCCATCAGTGGCGGGAGGGCCTCAGATACGCAGTATTTT
-	TRBV19	-	TRBJ1-6	CASSIGTANSPLHF	TGTGCCAGTAGTATAGGGACAGCAAATTCACCCCTCCACTTT
-	TRBV29-1	-	TRBJ2-5	CSVLRGGEETQYF	TGCAGCGTTCTTAGGGGGGGCGAAGAGACCCAGTACTTC
-	TRBV9	-	TRBJ1-6	CASQVGPAGPLHF	TGTGCCTCCCAGGTCGGCCCGGCGGGGCCCCTCCACTTT
-	TRBV3-1/TRBV3-2	-	TRBJ1-6	CASSHGGDPLHF	TGTGCCAGCAGCCACGGGGGGGACCCCCTCCACTTT
-	TRBV3-1/TRBV3-2	-	TRBJ2-1	CASSPTRRGEQFF	TGTGCCAGCAGCCCTACTCGGAGGGGTGAGCAGTTCTTC
-	TRBV6-2/TRBV6-3	-	TRBJ2-5	CASSYPLRLGEETQYF	TGTGCCAGCAGTTATCCGCTCAGACTAGGTGAAGAGACCCAGTACTTC
-	TRBV9	-	TRBJ2-7	CASSVGAGSSYEQYF	TGTGCCAGCAGCGTAGGGGCGGGAAGCTCCTACGAGCAGTACTTC
TRBD1	TRBV5-1	once	TRBJ2-7	CASSLTGTGFYEQYF	TGCGCCAGCAGCTTGACCGGGACAGGGTTCTACGAGCAGTACTTC
-	TRBV7-9	-	TRBJ2-7	CASSPGTFYEQYF	TGTGCCAGCAGCCCCGGGACATTCTACGAGCAGTACTTC
-	TRBV19	once	TRBJ2-1	CASSPPGSLPPYNEQFF	TGTGCCAGTAGTCCTCCGGGGTCCCTTCCCCCCTACAATGAGCAGTTCTTC
TRBD1	TRBV5-4	-	TRBJ2-2	CASSLWSGGTGVHTGELFF	TGTGCCAGCAGCTTGTGGTCCGGTGGGACAGGGGTTCACACCGGGGAGCTGTTTTTT
-	TRBV6-2/TRBV6-3	-	TRBJ1-1	CASSYQGNSKNTEAFF	TGTGCCAGCAGTTATCAGGGGAACTCAAAGAACACTGAAGCTTTCTTT
-	TRBV18	once	TRBJ2-7	CASSPPGGYEQYF	TGTGCCAGCTCACCACCGGGCGGGTACGAGCAGTACTTC
-	TRBV7-9	-	TRBJ2-5	CASSLMEQPGETQYF	TGTGCCAGCAGCTTAATGGAACAGCCGGGGGAGACCCAGTACTTC
TRBD1	TRBV6-5	-	TRBJ2-5	CASSLTGTGKETQYF	TGTGCCAGCAGTTTAACCGGGACAGGGAAGGAGACCCAGTACTTC
TRBD1	TRBV18	once	TRBJ1-4	CASSPIQTGTNEKLFF	TGTGCCAGCTCACCTATTCAGACAGGGACTAATGAAAAACTGTTTTTT
-	TRBV5-1	-	TRBJ1-1	CASSLAWSGSNTEAFF	TGCGCCAGCAGCTTGGCCTGGTCCGGGTCGAACACTGAAGCTTTCTTT
-	TRBV7-2	-	TRBJ2-7	CASSLASLDIGEQYF	TGTGCCAGCAGCTTAGCGAGCCTAGATATCGGGGAGCAGTACTTC
TRBD1	TRBV6-5	-	TRBJ2-7	CASGTALTYEQYF	TGTGCCAGCGGGACAGCTCTCACCTACGAGCAGTACTTC
-	TRBV20-1	-	TRBJ1-2	CSASTVEANYGYTF	TGCAGTGCTAGTACGGTTGAAGCTAACTATGGCTACACCTTC
-	TRBV6-6	-	TRBJ2-7	CASSYRDNSYEQYF	TGTGCCAGCAGTTACCGGGACAACAGCTACGAGCAGTACTTC
TRBD1	TRBV5-8	-	TRBJ1-2	CASSSPGQGAPGYTF	TGTGCCAGCAGCTCCCCAGGACAGGGGGCCCCTGGCTACACCTTC
-	TRBV29-1	-	TRBJ1-2	CSPAGSTYGYTF	TGCAGCCCAGCAGGGTCGACCTATGGCTACACCTTC
TRBD2	TRBV7-2	-	TRBJ2-1	CASSKTSGGNEQFF	TGTGCCAGCAGCAAGACTAGCGGGGGGAATGAGCAGTTCTTC
TRBD2	TRBV2	-	TRBJ2-1	CASSPTSGGYNEQFF	TGTGCCAGCAGTCCGACTAGCGGGGGCTACAATGAGCAGTTCTTC
TRBD2	TRBV11-2	-	TRBJ2-2	CASSRGAGELFF	TGTGCCAGCAGCCGGGGGGCCGGGGAGCTGTTTTTT
-	TRBV5-1	once	TRBJ2-7	CASSEGIRQDSYEQYF	TGCGCCAGCAGCGAAGGAATCAGACAGGACTCCTACGAGCAGTACTTC
TRBD1	TRBV11-2	-	TRBJ2-3	CASAAQTGLADTQYF	TGTGCCAGCGCCGCCCAGACAGGGTTAGCAGATACGCAGTATTTT
-	TRBV28	-	TRBJ1-2	CASRTNRDGGYTF	TGTGCCAGCAGGACCAACAGGGATGGTGGCTACACCTTC
TRBD1	TRBV19	-	TRBJ1-4	CASRDRSTNEKLFF	TGTGCCAGTAGGGACAGGTCAACTAATGAAAAACTGTTTTTT
-	TRBV14	-	TRBJ2-2	CASSQKTGHTGELFF	TGTGCCAGCAGCCAAAAGACAGGCCACACCGGGGAGCTGTTTTTT
-	TRBV4-3	-	TRBJ2-2	CASSIGRENTGELFF	TGCGCCAGCAGCATAGGACGGGAGAACACCGGGGAGCTGTTTTTT
TRBD1	TRBV7-2	-	TRBJ2-3	CASSLTTGLGTDTQYF	TGTGCCAGCAGCCTAACGACAGGGTTGGGCACAGATACGCAGTATTTT
-	TRBV9	few	TRBJ2-5	CASSESTGFQETQYF	TGTGCCAGCAGCGAAAGCACGGGGTTCCAAGAGACCCAGTACTTC